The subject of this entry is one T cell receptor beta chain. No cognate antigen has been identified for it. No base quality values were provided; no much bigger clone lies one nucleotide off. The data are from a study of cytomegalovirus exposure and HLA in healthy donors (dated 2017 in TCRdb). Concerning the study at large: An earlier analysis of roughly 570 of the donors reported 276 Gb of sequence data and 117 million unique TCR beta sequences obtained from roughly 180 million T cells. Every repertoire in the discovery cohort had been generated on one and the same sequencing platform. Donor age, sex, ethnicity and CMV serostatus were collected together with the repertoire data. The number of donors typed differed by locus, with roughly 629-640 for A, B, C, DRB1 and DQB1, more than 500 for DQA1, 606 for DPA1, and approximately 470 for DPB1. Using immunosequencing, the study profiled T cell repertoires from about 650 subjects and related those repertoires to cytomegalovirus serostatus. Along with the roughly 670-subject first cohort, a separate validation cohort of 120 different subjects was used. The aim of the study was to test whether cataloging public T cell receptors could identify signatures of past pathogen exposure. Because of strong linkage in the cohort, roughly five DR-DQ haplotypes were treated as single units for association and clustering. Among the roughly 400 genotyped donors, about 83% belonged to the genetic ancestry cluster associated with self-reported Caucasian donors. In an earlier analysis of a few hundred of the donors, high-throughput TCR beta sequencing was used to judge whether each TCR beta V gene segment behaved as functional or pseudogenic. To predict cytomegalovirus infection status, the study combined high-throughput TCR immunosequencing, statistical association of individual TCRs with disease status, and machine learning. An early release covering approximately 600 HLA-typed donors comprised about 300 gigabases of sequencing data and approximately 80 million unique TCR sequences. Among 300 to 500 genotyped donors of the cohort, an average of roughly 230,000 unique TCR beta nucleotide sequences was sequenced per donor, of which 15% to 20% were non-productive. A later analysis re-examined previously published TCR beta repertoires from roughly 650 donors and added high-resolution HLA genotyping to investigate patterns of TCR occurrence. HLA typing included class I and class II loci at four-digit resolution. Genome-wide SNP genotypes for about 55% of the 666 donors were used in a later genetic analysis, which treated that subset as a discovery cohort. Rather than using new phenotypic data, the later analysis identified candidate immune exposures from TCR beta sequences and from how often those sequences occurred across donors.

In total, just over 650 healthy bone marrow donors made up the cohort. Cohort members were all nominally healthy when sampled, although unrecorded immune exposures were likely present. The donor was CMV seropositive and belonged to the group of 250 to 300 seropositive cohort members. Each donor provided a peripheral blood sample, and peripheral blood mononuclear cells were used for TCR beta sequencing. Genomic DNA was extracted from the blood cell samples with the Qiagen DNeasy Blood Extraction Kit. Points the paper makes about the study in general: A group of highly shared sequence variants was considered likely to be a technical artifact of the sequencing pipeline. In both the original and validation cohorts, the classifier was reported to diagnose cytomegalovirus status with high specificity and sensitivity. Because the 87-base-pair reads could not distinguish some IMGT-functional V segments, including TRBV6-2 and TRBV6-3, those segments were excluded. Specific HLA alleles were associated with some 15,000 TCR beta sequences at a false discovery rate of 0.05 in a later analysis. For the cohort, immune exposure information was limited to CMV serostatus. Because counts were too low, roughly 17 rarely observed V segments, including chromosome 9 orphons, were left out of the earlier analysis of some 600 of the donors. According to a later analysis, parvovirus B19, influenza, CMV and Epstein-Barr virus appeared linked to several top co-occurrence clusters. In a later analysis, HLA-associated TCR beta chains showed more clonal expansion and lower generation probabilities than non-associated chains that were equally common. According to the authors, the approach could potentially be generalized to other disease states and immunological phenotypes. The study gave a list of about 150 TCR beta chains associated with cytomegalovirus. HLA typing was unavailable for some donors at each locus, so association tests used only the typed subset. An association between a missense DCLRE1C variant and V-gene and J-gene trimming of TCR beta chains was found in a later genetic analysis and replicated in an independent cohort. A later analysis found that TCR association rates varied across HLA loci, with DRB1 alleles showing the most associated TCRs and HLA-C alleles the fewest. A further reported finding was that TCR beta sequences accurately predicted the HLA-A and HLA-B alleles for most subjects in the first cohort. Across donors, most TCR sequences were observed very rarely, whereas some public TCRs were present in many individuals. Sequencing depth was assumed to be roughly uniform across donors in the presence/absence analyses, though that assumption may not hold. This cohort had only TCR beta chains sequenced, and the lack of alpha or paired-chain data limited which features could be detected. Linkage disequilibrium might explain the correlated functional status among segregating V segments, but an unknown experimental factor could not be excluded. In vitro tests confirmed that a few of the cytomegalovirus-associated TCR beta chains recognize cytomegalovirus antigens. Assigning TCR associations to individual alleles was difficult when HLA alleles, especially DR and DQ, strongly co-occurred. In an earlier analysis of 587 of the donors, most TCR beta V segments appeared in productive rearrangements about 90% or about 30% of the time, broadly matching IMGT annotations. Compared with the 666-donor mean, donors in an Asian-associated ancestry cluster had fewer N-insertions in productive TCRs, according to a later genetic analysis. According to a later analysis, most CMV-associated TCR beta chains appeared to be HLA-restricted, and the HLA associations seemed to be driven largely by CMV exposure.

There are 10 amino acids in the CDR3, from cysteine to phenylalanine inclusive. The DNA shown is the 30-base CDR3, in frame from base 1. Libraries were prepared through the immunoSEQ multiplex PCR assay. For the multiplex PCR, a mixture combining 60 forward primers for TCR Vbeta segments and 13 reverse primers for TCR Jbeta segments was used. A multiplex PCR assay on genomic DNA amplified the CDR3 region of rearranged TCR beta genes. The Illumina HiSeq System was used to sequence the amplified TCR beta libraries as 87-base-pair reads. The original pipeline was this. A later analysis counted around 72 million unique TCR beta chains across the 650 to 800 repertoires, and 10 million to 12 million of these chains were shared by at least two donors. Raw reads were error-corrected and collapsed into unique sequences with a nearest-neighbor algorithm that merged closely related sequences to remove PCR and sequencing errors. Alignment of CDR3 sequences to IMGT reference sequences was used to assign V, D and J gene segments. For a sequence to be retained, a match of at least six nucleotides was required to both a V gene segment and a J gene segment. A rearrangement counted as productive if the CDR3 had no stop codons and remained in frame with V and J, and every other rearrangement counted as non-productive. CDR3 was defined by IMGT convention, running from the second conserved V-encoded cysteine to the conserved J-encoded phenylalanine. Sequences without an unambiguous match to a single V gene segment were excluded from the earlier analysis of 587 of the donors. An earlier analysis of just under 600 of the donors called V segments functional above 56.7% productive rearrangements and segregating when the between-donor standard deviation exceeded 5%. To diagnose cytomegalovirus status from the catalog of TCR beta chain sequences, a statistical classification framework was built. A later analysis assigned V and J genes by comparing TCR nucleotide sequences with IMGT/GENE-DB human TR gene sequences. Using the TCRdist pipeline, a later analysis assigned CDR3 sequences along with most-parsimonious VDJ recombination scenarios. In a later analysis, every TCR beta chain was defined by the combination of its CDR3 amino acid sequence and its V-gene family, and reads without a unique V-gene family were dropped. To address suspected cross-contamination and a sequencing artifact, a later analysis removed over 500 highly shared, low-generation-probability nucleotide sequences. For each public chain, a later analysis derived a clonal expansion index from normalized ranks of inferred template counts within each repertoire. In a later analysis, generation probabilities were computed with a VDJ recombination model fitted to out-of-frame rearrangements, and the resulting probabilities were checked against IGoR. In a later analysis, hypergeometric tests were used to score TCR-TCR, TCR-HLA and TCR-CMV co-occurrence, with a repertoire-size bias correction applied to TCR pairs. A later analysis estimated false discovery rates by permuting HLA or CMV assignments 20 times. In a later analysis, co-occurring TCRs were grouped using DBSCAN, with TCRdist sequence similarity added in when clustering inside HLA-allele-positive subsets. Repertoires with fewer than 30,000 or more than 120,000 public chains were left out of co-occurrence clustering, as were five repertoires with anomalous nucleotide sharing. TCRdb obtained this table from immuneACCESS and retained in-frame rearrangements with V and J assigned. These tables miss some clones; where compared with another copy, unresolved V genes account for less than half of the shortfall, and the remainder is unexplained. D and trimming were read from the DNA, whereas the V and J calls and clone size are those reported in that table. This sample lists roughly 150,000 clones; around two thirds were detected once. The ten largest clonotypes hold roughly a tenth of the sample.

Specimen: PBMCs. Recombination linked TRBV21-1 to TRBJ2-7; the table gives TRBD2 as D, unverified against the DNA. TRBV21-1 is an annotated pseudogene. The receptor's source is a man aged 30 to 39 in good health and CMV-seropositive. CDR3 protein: CASSKVRQYF. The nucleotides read TGTGCCAGCAGCAAAGTGAGGCAGTACTTC.